The clone carrying this TCR beta chain occurred a few times. Then a second PCR, running roughly 7 to 11 cycles, was carried out with a sample-barcoded 5' primer and a J-beta primer mix. Sequencing of every sample gave 3 million or more CDR3-containing paired-end reads. MiXCR, applied by TCRdb to the 5' RACE reads, yields one record per CDR3 protein. The repertoire consists of roughly 1,500,000 distinct CDR3 sequences, with 42% occurring once and the leading ten covering approximately 7.9%. The CDR3 is 15 amino acids. Germline V gene sequence: CDR1 MNHEY, CDR2 SVGAGI. V lost 8 bases, J lost 5 bases, and 10 bases stayed unmatched. The data belong to a study of blood T cells in healthy people across ages.

The V and J genes are TRBV6-5 and TRBJ2-3, with 10 bases lining up with TRBD2. The clonotype was recovered from a young woman in good health. Sequencing input: blood. CDR3 nucleotides: TGTGCCAGCGTATCTAGCGGGAGTTCAAGAGATACGCAGTATTTT. As protein: CASVSSGSSRDTQYF.